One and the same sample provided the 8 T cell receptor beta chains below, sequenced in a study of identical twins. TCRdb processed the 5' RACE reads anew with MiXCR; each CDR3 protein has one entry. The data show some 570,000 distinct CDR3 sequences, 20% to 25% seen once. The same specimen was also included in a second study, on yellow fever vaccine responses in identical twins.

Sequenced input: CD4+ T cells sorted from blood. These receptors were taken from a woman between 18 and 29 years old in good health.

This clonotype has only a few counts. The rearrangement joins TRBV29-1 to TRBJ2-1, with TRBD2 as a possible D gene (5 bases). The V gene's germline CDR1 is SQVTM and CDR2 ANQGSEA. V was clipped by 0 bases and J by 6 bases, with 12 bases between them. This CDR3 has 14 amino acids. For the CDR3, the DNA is TGCAGCGTTGAAGATGGACTGAACGGCAATGAGCAGTTCTTC. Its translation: CSVEDGLNGNEQFF.

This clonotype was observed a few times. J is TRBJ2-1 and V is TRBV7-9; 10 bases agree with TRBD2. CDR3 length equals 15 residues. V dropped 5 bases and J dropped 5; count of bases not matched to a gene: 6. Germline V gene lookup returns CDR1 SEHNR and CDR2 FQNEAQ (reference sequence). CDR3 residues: CASSKRGGQDNEQFF. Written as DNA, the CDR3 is TGTGCCAGCAGCAAGCGGGGGGGCCAAGACAATGAGCAGTTCTTC.

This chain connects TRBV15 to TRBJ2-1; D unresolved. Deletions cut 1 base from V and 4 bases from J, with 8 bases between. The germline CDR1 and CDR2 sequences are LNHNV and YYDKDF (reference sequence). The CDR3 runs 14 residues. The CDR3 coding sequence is TGTGCCACCAGCAGAGCCTCAGAATACAATGAGCAGTTCTTC. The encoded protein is CATSRASEYNEQFF. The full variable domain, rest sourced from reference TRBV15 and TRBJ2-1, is DAMVIQNPRYQVTQFGKPVTLSCSQTLNHNVMYWYQQKSSQAPKLLFHYYDKDFNNEADTPDNFQSRRPNTSFCFLDIRSPGLGDTAMYLCATSRASEYNEQFFGPGTRLTVL.

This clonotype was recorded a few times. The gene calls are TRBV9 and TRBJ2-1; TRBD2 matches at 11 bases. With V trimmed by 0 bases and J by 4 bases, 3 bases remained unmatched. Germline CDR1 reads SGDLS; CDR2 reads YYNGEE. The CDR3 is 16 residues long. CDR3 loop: CASSVVGTSGYNEQFF. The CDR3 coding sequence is TGTGCCAGCAGCGTAGTGGGGACTAGCGGATACAATGAGCAGTTCTTC.

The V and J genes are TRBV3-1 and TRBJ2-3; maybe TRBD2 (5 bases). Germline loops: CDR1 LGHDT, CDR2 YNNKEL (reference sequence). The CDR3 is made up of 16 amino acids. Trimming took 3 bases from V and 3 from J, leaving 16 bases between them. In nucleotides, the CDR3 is TGTGCCAGCAGCCAGGGATTCGGGAAGACTACAGATACGCAGTATTTT. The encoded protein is CASSQGFGKTTDTQYF.

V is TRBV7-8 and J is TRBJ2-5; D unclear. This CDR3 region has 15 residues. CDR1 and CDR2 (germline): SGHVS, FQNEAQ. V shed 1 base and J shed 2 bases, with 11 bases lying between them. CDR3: CASSLELKVQETQYF. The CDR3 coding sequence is TGTGCCAGCAGCTTAGAACTGAAGGTGCAAGAGACCCAGTACTTC.

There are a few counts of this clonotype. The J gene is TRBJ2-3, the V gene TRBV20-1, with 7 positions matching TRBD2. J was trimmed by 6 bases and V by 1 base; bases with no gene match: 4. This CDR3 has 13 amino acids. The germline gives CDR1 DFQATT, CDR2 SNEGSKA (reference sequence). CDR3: CSARAQGGDTQYF. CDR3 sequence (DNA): TGCAGTGCTAGAGCTCAGGGAGGGGATACGCAGTATTTT.

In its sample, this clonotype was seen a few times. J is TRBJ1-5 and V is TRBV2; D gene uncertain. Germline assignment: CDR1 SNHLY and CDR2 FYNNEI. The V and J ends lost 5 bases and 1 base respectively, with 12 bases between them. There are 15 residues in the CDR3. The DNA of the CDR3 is TGTGCCAGCAGTCCTAGGGTCTCGAGCAATCAGCCCCAGCATTTT. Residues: CASSPRVSSNQPQHF.